The source of this T cell receptor (beta chain) is a study of CD8+ T cells in alopecia areata. Study-wide points: Scalp sample sequencing also detects resident alphabeta T cells of normal skin.

Extraction of RNA preceded its reverse transcription into cDNA, which served as the sequencing template. Data came from immunoSEQ multiplex PCR; TCRdb stores just in-frame clones and leaves some out. The table has about 160,000 clones, less than 80% seen once. The germline V and J ends were trimmed by 7 bases and 8 bases, with 11 bases remaining between them. CDR3 size: 11 residues. Germline CDR1 reads SQVTM; CDR2 reads ANQGSEA. This clone was seen only a few times. Its antigen remains unknown. Indicated treatment: oral pan-JAK inhibitor, 5-10 mg twice daily. This clonotype originated in a human donor with alopecia areata. Here the sequenced sample was CD4+ T cells sorted from blood, taken at week 24, from a patient treated with tofacitinib. V gene TRBV29-1 combines with J gene TRBJ1-4; the D is unclear. DNA of the CDR3: TGCAGCGCCAAAACCGGGGAAAAACTGTTTTTT. This codes for CSAKTGEKLFF.